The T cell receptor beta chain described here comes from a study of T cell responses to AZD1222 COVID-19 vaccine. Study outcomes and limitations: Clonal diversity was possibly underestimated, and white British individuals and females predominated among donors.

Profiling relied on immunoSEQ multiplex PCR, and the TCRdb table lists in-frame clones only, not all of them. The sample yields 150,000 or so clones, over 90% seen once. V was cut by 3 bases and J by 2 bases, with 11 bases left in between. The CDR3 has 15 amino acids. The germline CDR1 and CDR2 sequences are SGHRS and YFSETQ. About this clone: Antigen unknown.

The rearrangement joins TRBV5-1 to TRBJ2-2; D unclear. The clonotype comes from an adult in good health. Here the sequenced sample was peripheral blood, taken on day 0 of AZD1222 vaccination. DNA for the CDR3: TGCGCCAGCAGCTCCGCCGATCCAAACACCGGGGAGCTGTTTTTT. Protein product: CASSSADPNTGELFF.